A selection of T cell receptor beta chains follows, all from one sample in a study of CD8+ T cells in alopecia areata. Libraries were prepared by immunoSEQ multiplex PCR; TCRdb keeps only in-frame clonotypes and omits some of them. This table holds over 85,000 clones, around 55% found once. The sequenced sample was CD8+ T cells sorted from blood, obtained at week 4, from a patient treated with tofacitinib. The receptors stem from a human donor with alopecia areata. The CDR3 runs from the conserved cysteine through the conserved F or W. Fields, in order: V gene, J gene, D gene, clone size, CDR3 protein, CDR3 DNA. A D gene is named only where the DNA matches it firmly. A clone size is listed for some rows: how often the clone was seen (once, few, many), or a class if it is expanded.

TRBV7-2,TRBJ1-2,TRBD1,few,CASSLSLGGYNYGYTF,TGTGCCAGCAGCTTGAGCTTAGGGGGCTATAACTATGGCTACACCTTC
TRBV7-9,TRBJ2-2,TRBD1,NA,CASSATGQGAFGELFF,TGTGCCAGCAGCGCTACGGGACAGGGGGCTTTCGGGGAGCTGTTTTTT
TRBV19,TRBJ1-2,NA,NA,CASSIGARGYTF,TGTGCCAGTAGTATCGGAGCGAGGGGCTACACCTTC
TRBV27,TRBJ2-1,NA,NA,CASSTGSVYNEQFF,TGTGCCAGCAGCACAGGTTCTGTATACAATGAGCAGTTCTTC
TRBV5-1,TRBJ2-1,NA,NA,CASSFWQGANEQFF,TGCGCCAGCAGCTTTTGGCAGGGTGCCAATGAGCAGTTCTTC
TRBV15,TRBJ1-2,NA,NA,CATSRAGQTDYGYTF,TGTGCCACCAGCAGGGCCGGACAGACCGACTATGGCTACACCTTC
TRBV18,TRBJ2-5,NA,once,CASSSRRGGAQQETQYF,TGTGCCAGCTCATCTCGGAGGGGCGGAGCCCAACAAGAGACCCAGTACTTC
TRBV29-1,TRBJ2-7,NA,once,CSAAEGGFHYEQYF,TGCAGCGCGGCCGAGGGAGGCTTCCACTACGAGCAGTACTTC
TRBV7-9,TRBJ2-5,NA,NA,CASSLNGRAETQYF,TGTGCCAGCAGCCTTAATGGTCGTGCAGAGACCCAGTACTTC
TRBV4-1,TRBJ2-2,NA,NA,CASSQESVTGTGELFF,TGCGCCAGCAGCCAAGAATCGGTTACGGGGACCGGGGAGCTGTTTTTT
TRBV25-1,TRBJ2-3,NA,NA,CASSVSGTDTQYF,TGTGCCAGCAGTGTGTCAGGCACAGATACGCAGTATTTT
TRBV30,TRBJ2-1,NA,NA,CAWSVLYGNEQFF,TGTGCCTGGAGTGTACTCTACGGGAATGAGCAGTTCTTC
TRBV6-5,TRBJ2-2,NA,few,CASSHDSYTGELFF,TGTGCCAGCAGTCATGACAGCTACACCGGGGAGCTGTTTTTT
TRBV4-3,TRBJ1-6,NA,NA,CASSQDWGGSNSPLHF,TGCGCCAGCAGCCAAGATTGGGGCGGGAGTAATTCACCCCTCCACTTT
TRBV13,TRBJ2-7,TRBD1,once,CASSRQGPYEQYF,TGTGCCAGCAGCCGACAGGGGCCCTACGAGCAGTACTTC
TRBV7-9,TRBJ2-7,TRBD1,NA,CASSFPDRPYEQYF,TGTGCCAGCAGCTTTCCGGACAGGCCCTACGAGCAGTACTTC
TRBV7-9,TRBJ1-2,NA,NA,CASSALAGTSYGYTF,TGTGCCAGCAGCGCCCTCGCCGGGACAAGCTATGGCTACACCTTC
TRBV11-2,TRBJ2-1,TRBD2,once,CASSPGAGARDEQFF,TGTGCCAGCAGCCCCGGAGCGGGGGCCCGCGATGAGCAGTTCTTC
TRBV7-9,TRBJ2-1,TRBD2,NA,CASSSALAGIHEQFF,TGTGCCAGCAGCTCCGCACTAGCGGGAATCCATGAGCAGTTCTTC
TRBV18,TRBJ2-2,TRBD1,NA,CASSPPWTGPFNTGELFF,TGTGCCAGCTCACCACCTTGGACAGGCCCCTTCAACACCGGGGAGCTGTTTTTT
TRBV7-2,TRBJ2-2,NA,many,CASREGNTGELFF,TGTGCCAGCAGGGAGGGGAACACCGGGGAGCTGTTTTTT
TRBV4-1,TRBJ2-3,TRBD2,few,CASSQDLAGGPDTQYF,TGCGCCAGCAGCCAAGATCTAGCGGGAGGGCCAGATACGCAGTATTTT
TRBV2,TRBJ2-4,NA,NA,CASRENQQWGIQYF,TGTGCCAGCAGAGAAAATCAGCAGTGGGGCATTCAGTACTTC
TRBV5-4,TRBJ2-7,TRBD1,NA,CASSYRAGGNEQYF,TGTGCCAGCAGCTATCGAGCAGGGGGAAACGAGCAGTACTTC
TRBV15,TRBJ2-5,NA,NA,CATSRTQGGQETQYF,TGTGCCACCAGCAGGACCCAAGGTGGCCAAGAGACCCAGTACTTC
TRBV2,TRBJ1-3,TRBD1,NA,CASSLTGQGNTIYF,TGTGCCAGCAGTTTGACGGGACAGGGAAACACCATATATTTT
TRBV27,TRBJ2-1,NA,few,CASTDYNEQFF,TGTGCCAGCACCGATTACAATGAGCAGTTCTTC
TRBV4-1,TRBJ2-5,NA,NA,CASSQVVGQETQYF,TGCGCCAGCAGCCAAGTTGTCGGCCAAGAGACCCAGTACTTC
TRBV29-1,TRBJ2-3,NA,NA,CSVDVVYSPTDTQYF,TGCAGCGTTGACGTCGTGTACTCTCCCACAGATACGCAGTATTTT
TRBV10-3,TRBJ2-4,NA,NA,CAIREAPNIQYF,TGTGCCATCAGAGAGGCCCCAAACATTCAGTACTTC
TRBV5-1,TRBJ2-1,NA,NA,CASSFNGGLDEQFF,TGCGCCAGCAGCTTTAACGGGGGTCTGGATGAGCAGTTCTTC
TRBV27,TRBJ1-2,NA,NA,CASSRGLRNYGYTF,TGTGCCAGCAGCAGGGGACTAAGGAACTATGGCTACACCTTC
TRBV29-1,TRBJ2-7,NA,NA,CSVTIPGRISYEQYF,TGCAGCGTGACTATTCCAGGGCGGATTTCCTACGAGCAGTACTTC
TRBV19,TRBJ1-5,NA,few,CASSTGLVQGRERYSNQPQHF,TGTGCCAGTAGTACGGGACTCGTACAGGGACGGGAACGATATAGCAATCAGCCCCAGCATTTT
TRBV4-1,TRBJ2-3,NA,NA,CASSSGTAVGADTQYF,TGCGCCAGCAGCTCCGGGACGGCCGTGGGAGCAGATACGCAGTATTTT
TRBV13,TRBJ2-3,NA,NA,CASSLGPDTQYF,TGTGCCAGCAGCTTAGGCCCAGATACGCAGTATTTT
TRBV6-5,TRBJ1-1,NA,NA,CASRENTEAFF,TGTGCCAGCAGAGAGAACACTGAAGCTTTCTTT
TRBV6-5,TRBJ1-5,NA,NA,CASSYVRASNQPQHF,TGTGCCAGCAGTTACGTCCGGGCCAGCAATCAGCCCCAGCATTTT
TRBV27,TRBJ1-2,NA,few,CASSSRTEQRGEVGYTF,TGTGCCAGCAGTAGTCGGACAGAACAAAGAGGCGAGGTTGGCTACACCTTC
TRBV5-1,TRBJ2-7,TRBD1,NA,CASSTGTVRTYEQYF,TGCGCCAGCAGCACAGGGACAGTGAGAACCTACGAGCAGTACTTC
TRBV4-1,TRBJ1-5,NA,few,CASSQAVFQPQHF,TGCGCCAGCAGCCAAGCCGTGTTTCAGCCCCAGCATTTT
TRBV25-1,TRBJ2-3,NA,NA,CASSVPVGSQDTQYF,TGTGCCAGCAGTGTGCCTGTGGGGAGTCAAGATACGCAGTATTTT
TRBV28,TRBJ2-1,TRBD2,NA,CASITLADPSYNEQFF,TGTGCCAGCATTACCCTAGCGGACCCCTCCTACAATGAGCAGTTCTTC